This T cell receptor beta chain was recovered during a study of blood T cell repertoires in COVID-19. The germline CDR1 and CDR2 sequences are LGHNA and YNFKEQ. V shed 1 base, J shed 1 base, and the junction held 1 base outside the gene matches. CDR3 length: 14 amino acids. This clone was counted a few times. The assay was immunoSEQ multiplex PCR, and TCRdb's table has in-frame clones only and misses some. The sample records 200,000 to 250,000 clones, about 94% being singletons. This chain links TRBV4-2 with TRBJ2-7; 7 bases are shared with TRBD2. This sequence originates from a man aged 55 to 70 with COVID-19, enrolled during active disease. The sequencing sample was made of peripheral blood. CDR3 DNA sequence: TGTGCCAGCAGCCAAGCTAGCGGTTCCTACGAGCAGTACTTC. Amino acids: CASSQASGSYEQYF.